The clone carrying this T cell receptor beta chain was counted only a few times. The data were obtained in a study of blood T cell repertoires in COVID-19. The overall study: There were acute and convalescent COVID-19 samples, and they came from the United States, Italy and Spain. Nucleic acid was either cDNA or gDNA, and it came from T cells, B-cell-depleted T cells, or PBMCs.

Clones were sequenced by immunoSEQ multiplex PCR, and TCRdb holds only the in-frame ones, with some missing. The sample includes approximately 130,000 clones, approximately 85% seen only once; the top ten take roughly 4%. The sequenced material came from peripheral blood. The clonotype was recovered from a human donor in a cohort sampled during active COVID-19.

This chain's CDR3 is CASSSVTSRGNTEAFF. CDR3 nucleotide sequence: TGTGCCAGCAGTTCCGTTACCAGCAGGGGAAACACTGAAGCTTTCTTT. The chain has TRBV6-5 and TRBJ1-1; D possibly corresponds to TRBD1 (6 bases). This CDR3 comprises 16 residues. V was trimmed by 4 bases and J by 2 bases, leaving 17 bases between them. Per the germline V gene, CDR1 is MNHEY and CDR2 is SVGAGI.